Below, one T cell receptor beta chain is given with its context. Its antigen is undetermined. This specimen belongs to a study of shared clonotypes between healthy human individuals. Study observations and caveats: Clonotypes shared by all four sorted-subset donors had higher generation probabilities than non-shared clonotypes.

The germline CDR1 and CDR2 sequences are PRHDT and FYEKMQ (reference sequence). The CDR3 extends over 13 amino acids. The germline V and J ends were trimmed by 5 bases and 8 bases, with 14 bases remaining between them. The protocol was immunoSEQ multiplex PCR, while the TCRdb copy is restricted to in-frame clones and leaves out a portion. The table lists roughly 220,000 clones, 60% to 80% of them singletons. This sequence was found in a man aged 25-45 years in good health. The chain has TRBV13 and TRBJ2-3, with D perhaps matching TRBD1 (6 bases). Sequencing was carried out using memory CD4+ T cells sorted from blood. Described subset: CD45RA-negative fraction. The CDR3 reads CASSRTVGGTQYF. CDR3 DNA sequence: TGTGCCAGCAGCCGGACAGTTGGCGGTACGCAGTATTTT.